This T cell receptor (beta chain) was retrieved from a study of control samples from healthy donors and cancer patients. The ends were cut back, 3 bases at V and 4 bases at J, with 9 bases in the middle. This CDR3 contains 13 residues. Germline V gene lookup returns CDR1 SGDLS and CDR2 YYNGEE. This clone came up a few times. Assay: immunoSEQ multiplex PCR; the TCRdb copy retains only in-frame clones and omits some. The sample has roughly 94,000 clones; approximately 84% are singletons. The TCR was taken from a man aged 65-85 years with lung cancer. This chain uses TRBV9 with TRBJ2-3; unclear D gene. The specimen was PBMCs. The CDR3 sequence: CASSAGTADTQYF. The CDR3 coding sequence is TGTGCCAGCAGCGCCGGCACCGCAGATACGCAGTATTTT. The complete variable domain, with remaining parts taken from reference TRBV9 and TRBJ2-3, reads DSGVTQTPKHLITATGQRVTLRCSPRSGDLSVYWYQQSLDQGLQFLIQYYNGEERAKGNILERFSAQQFPDLHSELNLSSLELGDSALYFCASSAGTADTQYFGPGTRLTVL.